The present T cell receptor beta chain was sequenced within a study of T cell responses to AZD1222 COVID-19 vaccine. Broader study findings: Close to half of spike-specific TCRs reportedly recognize unmutated variant regions. Repertoire collection took place solely once the T cell response had peaked.

Assay: immunoSEQ multiplex PCR; the TCRdb copy retains only in-frame clones and omits some. The data contain roughly 80,000 clones, approximately 90% of them seen just once; the ten biggest clones take up around 3.4%. The CDR3 is 13 amino acids. Germline loops: CDR1 SNHLY, CDR2 FYNNEI. Trimming took off 7 bases at V and 1 base at J, with 10 bases between the two ends. Concerning this clone itself: Its antigen is still unknown.

The material sequenced was peripheral blood, taken 28 days after the second AZD1222 dose. This clonotype was obtained from an adult who received the AZD1222 COVID-19 vaccine. The V and J genes are TRBV2 and TRBJ1-2; D is uncertain. CDR3 region: CASTREYNYGYTF. Written as DNA, the CDR3 is TGTGCCAGCACGCGGGAATATAACTATGGCTACACCTTC.